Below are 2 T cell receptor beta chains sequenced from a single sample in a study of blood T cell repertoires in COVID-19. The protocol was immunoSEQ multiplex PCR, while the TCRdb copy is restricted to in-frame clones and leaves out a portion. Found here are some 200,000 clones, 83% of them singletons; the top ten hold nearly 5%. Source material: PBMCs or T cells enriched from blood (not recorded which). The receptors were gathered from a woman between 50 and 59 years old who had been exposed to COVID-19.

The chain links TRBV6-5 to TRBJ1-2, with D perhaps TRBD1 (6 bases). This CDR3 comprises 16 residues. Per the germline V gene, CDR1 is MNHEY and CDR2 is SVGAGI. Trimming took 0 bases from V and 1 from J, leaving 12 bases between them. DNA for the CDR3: TGTGCCAGCAGTTACTCTCCCAGGACAGTTAACTATGGCTACACCTTC. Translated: CASSYSPRTVNYGYTF.

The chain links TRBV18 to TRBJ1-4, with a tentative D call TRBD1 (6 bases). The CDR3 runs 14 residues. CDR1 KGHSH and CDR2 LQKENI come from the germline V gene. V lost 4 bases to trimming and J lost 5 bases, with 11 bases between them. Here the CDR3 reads CASSRDRGNEKLFF. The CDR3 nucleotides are TGTGCCAGCTCACGGGATAGGGGGAATGAAAAACTGTTTTTT.